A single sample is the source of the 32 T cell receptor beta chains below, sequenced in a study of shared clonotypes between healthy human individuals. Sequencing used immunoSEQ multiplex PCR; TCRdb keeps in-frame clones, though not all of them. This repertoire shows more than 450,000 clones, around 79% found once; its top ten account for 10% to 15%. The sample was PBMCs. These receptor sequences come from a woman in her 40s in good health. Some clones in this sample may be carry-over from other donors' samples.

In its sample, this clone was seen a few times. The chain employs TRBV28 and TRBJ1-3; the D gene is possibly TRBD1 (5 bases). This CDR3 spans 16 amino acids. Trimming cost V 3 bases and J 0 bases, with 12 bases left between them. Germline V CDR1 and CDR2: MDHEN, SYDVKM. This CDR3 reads CASSLGGVRSGNTIYF. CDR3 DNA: TGTGCCAGCAGTTTGGGGGGGGTACGCTCTGGAAACACCATATATTTT.

CDR3 sequence (DNA): TGTGCCAGCAGTTACTTGCAGTCGGGCAAGACGGGCTACACCTTC. Its protein is CASSYLQSGKTGYTF. The chain is built from TRBV6-6 and TRBJ1-2; D remains unclear. This CDR3 is built from 15 residues. Germline values: CDR1 MNHNY, CDR2 SVGAGI (reference sequence). V lost 1 base and J lost 8, with 17 bases in between.

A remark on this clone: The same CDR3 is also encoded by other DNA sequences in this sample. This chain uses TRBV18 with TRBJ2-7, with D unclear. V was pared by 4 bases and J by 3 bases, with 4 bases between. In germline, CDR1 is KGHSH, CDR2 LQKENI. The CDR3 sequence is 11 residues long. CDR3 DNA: TGTGCCAGCTCACGAGACTACGAGCAGTACTTC. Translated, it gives CASSRDYEQYF.

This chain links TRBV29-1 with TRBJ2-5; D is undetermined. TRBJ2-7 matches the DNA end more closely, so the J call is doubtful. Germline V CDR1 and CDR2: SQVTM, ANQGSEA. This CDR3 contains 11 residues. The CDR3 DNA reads TGCAGCGTTACGGGCCCCTACGAGCAGTACTTC. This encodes CSVTGPYEQYF.

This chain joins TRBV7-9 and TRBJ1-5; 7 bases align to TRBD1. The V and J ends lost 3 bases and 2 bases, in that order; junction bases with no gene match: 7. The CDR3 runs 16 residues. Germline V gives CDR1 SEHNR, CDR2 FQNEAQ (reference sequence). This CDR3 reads CASSLGPTGGNQPQHF. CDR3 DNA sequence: TGTGCCAGCAGCTTGGGACCTACAGGGGGCAATCAGCCCCAGCATTTT.

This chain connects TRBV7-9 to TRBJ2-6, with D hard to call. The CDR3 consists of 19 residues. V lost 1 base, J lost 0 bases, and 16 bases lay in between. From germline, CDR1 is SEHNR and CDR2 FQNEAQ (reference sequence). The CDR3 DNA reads TGTGCCAGCAGCTTAGGGTGGCCAACCCCCCTCTCTGGGGCCAACGTCCTGACTTTC. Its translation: CASSLGWPTPLSGANVLTF.

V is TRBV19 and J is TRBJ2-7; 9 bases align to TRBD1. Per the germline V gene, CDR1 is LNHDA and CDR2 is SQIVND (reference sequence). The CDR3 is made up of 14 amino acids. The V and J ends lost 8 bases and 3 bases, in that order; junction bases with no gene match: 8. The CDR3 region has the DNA TGTGCCAGTCGCCCCGGGACAGGGTACTACGAGCAGTACTTC. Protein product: CASRPGTGYYEQYF.

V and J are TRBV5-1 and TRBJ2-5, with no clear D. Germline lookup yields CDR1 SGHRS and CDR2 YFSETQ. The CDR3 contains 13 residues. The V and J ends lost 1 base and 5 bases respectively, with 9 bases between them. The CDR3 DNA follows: TGCGCCAGCAGCTTGTTCGGAAAGGAGACCCAGTACTTC. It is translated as CASSLFGKETQYF.

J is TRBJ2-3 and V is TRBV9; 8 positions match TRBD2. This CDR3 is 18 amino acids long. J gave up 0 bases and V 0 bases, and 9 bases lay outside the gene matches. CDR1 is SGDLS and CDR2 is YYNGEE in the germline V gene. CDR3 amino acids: CASSVVLKRECSTDTQYF. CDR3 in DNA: TGTGCCAGCAGCGTAGTCCTGAAGCGGGAGTGCAGCACAGATACGCAGTATTTT. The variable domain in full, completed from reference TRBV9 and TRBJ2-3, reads DSGVTQTPKHLITATGQRVTLRCSPRSGDLSVYWYQQSLDQGLQFLIQYYNGEERAKGNILERFSAQQFPDLHSELNLSSLELGDSALYFCASSVVLKRECSTDTQYFGPGTRLTVL.

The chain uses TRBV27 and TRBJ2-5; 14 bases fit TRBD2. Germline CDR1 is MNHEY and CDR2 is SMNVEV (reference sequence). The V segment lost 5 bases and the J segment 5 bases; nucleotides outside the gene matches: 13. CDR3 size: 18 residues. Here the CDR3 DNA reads TGTGCCAGCAGTCCTATGGGGGGGACTAGCGGGAGTTATGAGACCCAGTACTTC. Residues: CASSPMGGTSGSYETQYF.

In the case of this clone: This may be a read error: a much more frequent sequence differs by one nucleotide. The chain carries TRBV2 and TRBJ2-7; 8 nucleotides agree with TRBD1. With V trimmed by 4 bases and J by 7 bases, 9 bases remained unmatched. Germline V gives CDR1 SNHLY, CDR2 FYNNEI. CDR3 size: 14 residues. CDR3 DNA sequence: TGTGCCAGCAGTGTCCGGGACAGGAGTAGTGAGCAGTACTTC. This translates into CASSVRDRSSEQYF.

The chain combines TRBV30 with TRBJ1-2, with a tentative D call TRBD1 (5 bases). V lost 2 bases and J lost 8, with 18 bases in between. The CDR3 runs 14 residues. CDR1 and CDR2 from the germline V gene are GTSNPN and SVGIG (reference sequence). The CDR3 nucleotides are TGTGCCTGGAGTATCTTTGGGGGATCTTCCGGCTACACCTTC. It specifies CAWSIFGGSSGYTF.

The CDR3: CASGNTEAFF. In nucleotides, the CDR3 is TGTGCCAGCGGAAACACTGAAGCTTTCTTT. This rearrangement joins TRBV11-2 to TRBJ1-1; D is unclear. Deletions cut 8 bases from V and 2 bases from J, with 3 bases between. The germline gives CDR1 SGHAT, CDR2 FQNNGV. The CDR3 contains 10 residues.

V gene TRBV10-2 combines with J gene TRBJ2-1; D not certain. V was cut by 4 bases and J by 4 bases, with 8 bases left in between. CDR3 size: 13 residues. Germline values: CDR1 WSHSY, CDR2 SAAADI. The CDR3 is CASSATRYNEQFF. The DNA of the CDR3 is TGCGCCAGCAGTGCGACCCGGTACAATGAGCAGTTCTTC.

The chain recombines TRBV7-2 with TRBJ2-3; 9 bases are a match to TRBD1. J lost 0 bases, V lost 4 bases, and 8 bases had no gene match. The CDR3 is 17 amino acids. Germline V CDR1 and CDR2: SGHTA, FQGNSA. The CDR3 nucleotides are TGTGCCAGCAGCTCGTCCGGGACAGGGCGTAGCACAGATACGCAGTATTTT. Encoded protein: CASSSSGTGRSTDTQYF.

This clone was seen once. The CDR3 here is CASSVVPGRNTEAFF. The CDR3 nucleotides are TGTGCCAGCAGCGTAGTGCCAGGGCGGAACACTGAAGCTTTCTTT. This chain connects TRBV9 to TRBJ1-1; TRBD1 is a possible D gene (5 bases). Trimming left V 0 bases short and J 1 base short, with 10 bases between. The germline CDR1 and CDR2 sequences are SGDLS and YYNGEE. The CDR3 runs 15 residues.

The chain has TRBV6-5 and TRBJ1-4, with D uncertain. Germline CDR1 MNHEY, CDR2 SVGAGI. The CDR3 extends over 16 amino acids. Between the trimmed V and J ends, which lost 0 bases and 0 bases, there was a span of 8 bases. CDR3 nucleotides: TGTGCCAGCAGTTACTCGAATCCGACAACTAATGAAAAACTGTTTTTT. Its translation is CASSYSNPTTNEKLFF.

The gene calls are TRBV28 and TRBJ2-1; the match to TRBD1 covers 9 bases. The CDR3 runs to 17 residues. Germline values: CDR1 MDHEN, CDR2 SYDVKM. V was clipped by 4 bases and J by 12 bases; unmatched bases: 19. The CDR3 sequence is CASSWTGALNLLVGQFF. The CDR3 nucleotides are TGTGCCAGCAGTTGGACAGGGGCCCTAAACCTTCTCGTGGGGCAGTTCTTC.

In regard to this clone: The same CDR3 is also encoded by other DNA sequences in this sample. The CDR3 loop is CSVESGRAYEQYF. The CDR3 nucleotides read TGCAGCGTTGAAAGCGGGAGGGCCTACGAGCAGTACTTC. The rearrangement links TRBV29-1 to TRBJ2-7, with 10 bases matching TRBD2. This CDR3 comprises 13 residues. V was pared by 2 bases and J by 2 bases, with 0 bases of the junction left unmatched. Germline CDR1 and CDR2: SQVTM and ANQGSEA.

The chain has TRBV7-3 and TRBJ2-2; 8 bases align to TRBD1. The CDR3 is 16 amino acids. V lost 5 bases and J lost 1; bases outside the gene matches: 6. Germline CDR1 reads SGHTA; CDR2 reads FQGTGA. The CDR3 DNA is TGTGCCAGCAGCCACACCGGGACAGGGAACACCGGGGAGCTGTTTTTT. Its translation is CASSHTGTGNTGELFF. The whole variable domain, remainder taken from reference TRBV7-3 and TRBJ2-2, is GAGVSQTPSNKVTEKGKYVELRCDPISGHTALYWYRQSLGQGPEFLIYFQGTGAADDSGLPNDRFFAVRPEGSVSTLKIQRTERGDSAVYLCASSHTGTGNTGELFFGEGSRLTVL.

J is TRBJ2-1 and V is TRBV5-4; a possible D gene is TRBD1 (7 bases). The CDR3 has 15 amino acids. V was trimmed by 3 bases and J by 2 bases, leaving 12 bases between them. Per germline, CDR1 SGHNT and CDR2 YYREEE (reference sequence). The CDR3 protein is CASSSQGGTYNEQFF. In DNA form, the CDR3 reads TGTGCCAGCAGCTCTCAGGGGGGCACCTACAATGAGCAGTTCTTC.

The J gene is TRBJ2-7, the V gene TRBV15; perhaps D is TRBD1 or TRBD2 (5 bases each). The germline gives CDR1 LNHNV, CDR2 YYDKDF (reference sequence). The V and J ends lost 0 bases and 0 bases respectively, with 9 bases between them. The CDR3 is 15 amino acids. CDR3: CATSRDPGSSYEQYF. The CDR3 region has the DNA TGTGCCACCAGCAGAGATCCAGGGAGCTCCTACGAGCAGTACTTC. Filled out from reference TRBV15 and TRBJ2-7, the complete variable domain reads DAMVIQNPRYQVTQFGKPVTLSCSQTLNHNVMYWYQQKSSQAPKLLFHYYDKDFNNEADTPDNFQSRRPNTSFCFLDIRSPGLGDTAMYLCATSRDPGSSYEQYFGPGTRLTVT.

This CDR3 is CASSLGLAGGLFYNEQFF. As DNA, the CDR3 is TGTGCCAGCAGCTTAGGGCTAGCGGGAGGGCTATTCTACAATGAGCAGTTCTTC. This chain uses TRBV7-2 with TRBJ2-1; 12 nucleotides line up with TRBD2. CDR1 is SGHTA, CDR2 FQGNSA, per germline. Unmatched junction bases numbered 7, after V lost 1 base and J lost 3 bases. The CDR3 is 18 residues long.

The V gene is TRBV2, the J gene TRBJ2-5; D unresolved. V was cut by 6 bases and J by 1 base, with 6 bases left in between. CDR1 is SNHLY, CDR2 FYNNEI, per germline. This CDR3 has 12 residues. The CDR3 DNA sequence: TGTGCCAGCAGAAGACCCCAAGAGACCCAGTACTTC. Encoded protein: CASRRPQETQYF.

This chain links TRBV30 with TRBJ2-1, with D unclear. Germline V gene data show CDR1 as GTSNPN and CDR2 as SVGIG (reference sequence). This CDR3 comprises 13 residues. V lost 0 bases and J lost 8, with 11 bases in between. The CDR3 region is CAWSVIGSDEQFF. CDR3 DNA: TGTGCCTGGAGTGTAATTGGGTCGGATGAGCAGTTCTTC.

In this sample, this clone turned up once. DNA for the CDR3: TGTGCCAGCAGCCCCAGGGGTAAAACTGAAGCTTTCTTT. It codes for CASSPRGKTEAFF. The chain combines TRBV6-6 with TRBJ1-1, with TRBD1 as a possible D gene (6 bases). The CDR3 totals 13 residues. The V and J ends lost 6 bases and 5 bases respectively, with 13 bases between them. CDR1 and CDR2 (germline): MNHNY, SVGAGI (reference sequence).

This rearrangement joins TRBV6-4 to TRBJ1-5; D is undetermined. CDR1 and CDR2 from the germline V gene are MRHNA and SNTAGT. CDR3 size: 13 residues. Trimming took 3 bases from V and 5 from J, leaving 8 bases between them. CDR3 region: CASSEYVDQPQHF. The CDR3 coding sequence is TGTGCCAGCAGTGAGTATGTGGATCAGCCCCAGCATTTT.

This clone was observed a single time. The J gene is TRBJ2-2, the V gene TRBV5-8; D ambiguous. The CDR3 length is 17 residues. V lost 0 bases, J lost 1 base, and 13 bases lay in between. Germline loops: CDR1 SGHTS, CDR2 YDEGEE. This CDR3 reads CASSLAIWARNTGELFF. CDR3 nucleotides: TGTGCCAGCAGCTTGGCCATATGGGCCCGGAACACCGGGGAGCTGTTTTTT.

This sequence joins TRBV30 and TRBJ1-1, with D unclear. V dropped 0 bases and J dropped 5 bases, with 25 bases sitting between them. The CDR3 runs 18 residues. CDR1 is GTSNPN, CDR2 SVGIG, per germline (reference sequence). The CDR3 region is CAWSVLRSFQKTGTEAFF. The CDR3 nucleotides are TGTGCCTGGAGTGTACTCCGGTCTTTCCAGAAAACCGGTACTGAAGCTTTCTTT.

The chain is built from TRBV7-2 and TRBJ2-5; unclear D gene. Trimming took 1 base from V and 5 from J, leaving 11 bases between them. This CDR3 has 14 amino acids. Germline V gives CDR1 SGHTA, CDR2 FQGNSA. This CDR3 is CASSLVGSSETQYF. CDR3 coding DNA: TGTGCCAGCAGCTTAGTCGGGTCTTCGGAGACCCAGTACTTC. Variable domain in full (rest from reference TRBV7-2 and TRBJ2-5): GAGVSQSPSNKVTEKGKDVELRCDPISGHTALYWYRQSLGQGLEFLIYFQGNSAPDKSGLPSDRFSAERTGGSVSTLTIQRTQQEDSAVYLCASSLVGSSETQYFGPGTRLLVL.

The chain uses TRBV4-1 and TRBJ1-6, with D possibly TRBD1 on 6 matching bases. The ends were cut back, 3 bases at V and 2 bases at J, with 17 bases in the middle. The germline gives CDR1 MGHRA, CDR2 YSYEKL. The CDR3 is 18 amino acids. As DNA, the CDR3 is TGCGCCAGCAGCCAGAACCACAGGGCGTCCCCCTATAATTCACCCCTCCACTTT. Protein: CASSQNHRASPYNSPLHF.

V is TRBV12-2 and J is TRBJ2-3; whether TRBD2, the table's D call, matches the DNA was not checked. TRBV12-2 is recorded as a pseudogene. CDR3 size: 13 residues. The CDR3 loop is CASRHGINYTQYF. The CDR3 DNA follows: TGTGCAAGTCGCCACGGGATTAATTATACGCAGTATTTT.